This TCR beta chain was sequenced during a study of cytomegalovirus exposure and HLA in healthy donors. 13 Jbeta primers and 60 Vbeta primers were used for the PCR. TCRdb keeps only in-frame clones here, not all; method: immunoSEQ multiplex PCR. The table shows about 130,000 clones, with approximately 10% occurring only once. As regards this clone: The antigen is unknown.

The donors (healthy individuals) were bone marrow donors. V shed 6 bases and J 10 bases; nucleotides not matched to a gene: 10. This CDR3 region has 15 residues. Germline V gene lookup returns CDR1 WSHSY and CDR2 SAAADI. Study-wide results and limits: A missense variant in DCLRE1C was later tied to TCR beta V- and J-gene trimming.

The J gene is TRBJ1-6, the V gene TRBV10-2, with 9 bases that match TRBD1. This receptor was obtained from a woman aged 35 to 49 in good health and CMV-seropositive. Sequenced material: PBMCs. The CDR3 DNA reads TGCGCCAGCAGAAAACAGGGGGCTTGGGACTCACCCCTCCACTTT. Translating it yields CASRKQGAWDSPLHF.